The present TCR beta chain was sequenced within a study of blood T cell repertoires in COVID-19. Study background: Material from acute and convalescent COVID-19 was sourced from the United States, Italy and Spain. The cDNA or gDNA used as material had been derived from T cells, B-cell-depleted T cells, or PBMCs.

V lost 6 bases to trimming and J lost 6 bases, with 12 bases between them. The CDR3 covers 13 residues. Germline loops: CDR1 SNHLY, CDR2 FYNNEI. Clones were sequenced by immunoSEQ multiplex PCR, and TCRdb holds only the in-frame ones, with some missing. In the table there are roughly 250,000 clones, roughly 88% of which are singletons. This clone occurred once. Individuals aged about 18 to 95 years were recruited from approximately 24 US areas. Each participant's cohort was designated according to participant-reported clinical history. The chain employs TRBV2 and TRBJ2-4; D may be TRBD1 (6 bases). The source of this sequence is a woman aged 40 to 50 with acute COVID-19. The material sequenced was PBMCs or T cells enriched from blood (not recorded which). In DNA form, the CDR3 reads TGTGCCAGCAGAGTTACAGGGATAAACATTCAGTACTTC. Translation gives CASRVTGINIQYF. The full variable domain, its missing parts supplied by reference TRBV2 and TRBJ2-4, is EPEVTQTPSHQVTQMGQEVILRCVPISNHLYFYWYRQILGQKVEFLVSFYNNEISEKSEIFDDQFSVERPDGSNFTLKIRSTKLEDSAMYFCASRVTGINIQYFGAGTRLSVL.